Sequencing of this T cell receptor beta chain was carried out in a study of blood T cell repertoires in COVID-19. Study details: Specimens from acute and convalescent COVID-19 originated in the United States, Italy and Spain. T cells, B-cell-depleted T cells, or PBMCs provided the cDNA or gDNA that served as material.

Trimming removed 4 bases from V and 4 bases from J, with 11 bases in between. The CDR3 loop spans 13 amino acids. Germline V lookup: CDR1 SGHRS, CDR2 YFSETQ. Original processing methods: Reference gene primers were amplified, and this amplification served to estimate nucleated cell counts. The repertoire was sequenced with immunoSEQ multiplex PCR; TCRdb's copy has only in-frame clones and lacks some. V and J calls and clone size are copied from that table; D and trimming were computed from the DNA. The sample lists 120,000 or so clones, more than 80% occurring once. The chain has TRBV5-1 and TRBJ2-5; unclear D gene. The receptor's source is a man in his sixties or seventies with active or convalescent COVID-19. The sequenced sample was peripheral blood. The CDR3 region is CASSPRPGETQYF. In DNA, the CDR3 is TGCGCCAGCAGCCCTCGACCGGGAGAGACCCAGTACTTC.